The 30 T cell receptor beta chains below come from one sample, sequenced in a study of cytomegalovirus exposure and HLA in healthy donors. The protocol was immunoSEQ multiplex PCR, while the TCRdb copy is restricted to in-frame clones and leaves out a portion. This sample carries hundreds of thousands of clones, 85% to 90% of them seen once, and the ten largest clones take around 2.6%. The source material was PBMCs. These TCRs come from a man younger than 35 in good health and CMV-seronegative.

In this sample, this clone turned up once. The genes are TRBV5-4 and TRBJ1-2, with 8 bases fitting TRBD1. The CDR3 length is 14 residues. The trim removed 4 bases at V and 5 bases at J, leaving 7 bases unmatched. CDR1 is SGHNT, CDR2 YYREEE, per germline (reference sequence). The CDR3 DNA is TGTGCCAGCAGCGCAACCGGGACAGGTTATGGCTACACCTTC. Protein sequence: CASSATGTGYGYTF.

The chain is built from TRBV7-8 and TRBJ2-3; a weak D match, TRBD2 (5 bases). In germline, CDR1 is SGHVS, CDR2 FQNEAQ. This CDR3 contains 15 residues. V lost 11 bases, J lost 0 bases, and 18 bases lay in between. CDR3 nucleotide sequence: TGTGCCTGCCGAAGGGAGCGGTGGAGCACAGATACGCAGTATTTT. Translation: CACRRERWSTDTQYF.

The DNA of the CDR3 is TGCAGCGTTGGTCGTATCGGGCAGGGCCAAGAGACCCAGTACTTC. Encoded protein: CSVGRIGQGQETQYF. The chain employs TRBV29-1 and TRBJ2-5; possibly TRBD1 for D (5 bases). This CDR3 comprises 15 residues. CDR1 is SQVTM and CDR2 is ANQGSEA in the germline V gene. Trimming pared 4 bases from V and 1 base from J, leaving 16 bases between.

The CDR3 DNA follows: TGTGCCAGCAGTGCGACAGGAATAGCTAACTATGGCTACACCTTC. Its translation is CASSATGIANYGYTF. The gene calls are TRBV6-1 and TRBJ1-2, with TRBD1 as a possible D gene (6 bases). The CDR3 runs 15 residues. Germline-derived CDR1 and CDR2 are MNHNS and SASEGT. The V gene lost 4 bases and the J gene lost 0 bases, with 12 bases spanning the gap.

The chain has TRBV9 and TRBJ2-7, with no clear D. V lost 0 bases, J lost 5 bases, and 12 bases lay in between. The CDR3 contains 14 residues. Germline CDR1 reads SGDLS; CDR2 reads YYNGEE. CDR3 sequence (DNA): TGTGCCAGCAGCGTAGTGGGCAGTTCCAACGAGCAGTACTTC. This encodes CASSVVGSSNEQYF.

The gene calls are TRBV6-5 and TRBJ2-2; D gene ambiguous. CDR3 length equals 14 residues. CDR1 and CDR2 from the germline V gene are MNHEY and SVGAGI. Deletions cut 4 bases from V and 9 bases from J, with 15 bases between. The CDR3 protein is CASSFSVRYRELFF. The CDR3 DNA is TGTGCCAGCAGTTTCTCCGTGAGGTACCGGGAGCTGTTTTTT.

The rearrangement joins TRBV11-2 to TRBJ2-1; D may be TRBD2 (5 bases). Trimming took 5 bases from V and 7 from J, leaving 15 bases between them. In germline, CDR1 is SGHAT, CDR2 FQNNGV. CDR3 length: 14 residues. CDR3 protein: CASSAREPLNEQFF. The CDR3 nucleotides read TGTGCCAGCAGCGCCCGGGAACCCCTTAATGAGCAGTTCTTC.

A few counts support this clone. This chain uses TRBV18 with TRBJ2-1; no clear D. CDR3 length: 20 amino acids. Trimming removed 3 bases at V and 5 bases at J, with 29 bases between. Germline CDR1 and CDR2: KGHSH and LQKENI. The CDR3 loop reads CASSPAPGVSLGPVDNEQFF. The CDR3 DNA reads as TGTGCCAGCTCACCCGCCCCAGGTGTGTCCCTTGGTCCTGTGGACAATGAGCAGTTCTTC.

The CDR3: CASSSGYAGEQFF. CDR3 nucleotide sequence: TGCGCCAGCAGCTCGGGGTACGCCGGGGAGCAGTTCTTC. The chain is built from TRBV5-1 and TRBJ2-1; tentatively, D is TRBD2 (5 bases). V was pared by 3 bases and J by 10 bases, with 14 bases between. The CDR3 has 13 amino acids. CDR1 is SGHRS, CDR2 YFSETQ, per germline. Using reference TRBV5-1 and TRBJ2-1 for the parts outside the CDR3, the full variable domain is KAGVTQTPRYLIKTRGQQVTLSCSPISGHRSVSWYQQTPGQGLQFLFEYFSETQRNKGNFPGRFSGRQFSNSRSEMNVSTLELGDSALYLCASSSGYAGEQFFGPGTRLTVL.

This sequence joins TRBV5-1 and TRBJ1-2; D is unresolved. The CDR3 length is 13 residues. V was clipped by 4 bases and J by 2 bases, with 9 bases between them. Germline V gene lookup returns CDR1 SGHRS and CDR2 YFSETQ. The CDR3 nucleotides read TGCGCCAGCAGCGAGGCCTTCAACTATGGCTACACCTTC. Translated, it gives CASSEAFNYGYTF.

The V gene is TRBV5-6, the J gene TRBJ2-5; the D gene is possibly TRBD2 (5 bases). The germline V and J ends were trimmed by 0 bases and 7 bases, with 25 bases remaining between them. Germline V lookup: CDR1 SGHDT, CDR2 YYEEEE. CDR3 length: 18 amino acids. CDR3 sequence: CASSLEGFFPTVRGTQYF. CDR3 in DNA: TGTGCCAGCAGCTTGGAAGGGTTTTTCCCCACGGTCCGGGGGACCCAGTACTTC.

The rearrangement links TRBV29-1 to TRBJ2-1; D is unresolved. Trimming pared 1 base from V and 2 bases from J, leaving 15 bases between. The CDR3 covers 16 residues. Germline-derived CDR1 and CDR2 are SQVTM and ANQGSEA. The CDR3 DNA reads TGCAGCGTTGAAGCGCTAGATGCGATCCCCTACAATGAGCAGTTCTTC. Translated, it gives CSVEALDAIPYNEQFF.

The rearrangement uses TRBV9 and TRBJ2-5, with no clear D. The CDR3 totals 16 residues. From germline, CDR1 is SGDLS and CDR2 YYNGEE. Trimming left V 0 bases short and J 2 bases short, with 14 bases between. The CDR3 DNA sequence: TGTGCCAGCAGCGTAGCAGTTAGCCCCTTGCAAGAGACCCAGTACTTC. Its protein product is CASSVAVSPLQETQYF.

The gene calls are TRBV30 and TRBJ2-5; a weak D match, TRBD2 (6 bases). This CDR3 contains 12 residues. The V gene lost 8 bases and the J gene lost 6 bases, with 16 bases spanning the gap. Germline V lookup: CDR1 GTSNPN, CDR2 SVGIG (reference sequence). For the CDR3, the DNA is TGTGCCCAATCGGAGGGATCTAAGACCCAGTACTTC. Translated, it gives CAQSEGSKTQYF.

This chain joins TRBV2 and TRBJ2-3; 7 nucleotides agree with TRBD1. CDR1 SNHLY and CDR2 FYNNEI come from the germline V gene. The V gene end was trimmed by 8 bases and the J gene end by 2 bases; junction bases not matched to a gene: 4. The CDR3 has 13 amino acids. In nucleotides, the CDR3 is TGTGCCAGCTACCAGGGGGACACAGATACGCAGTATTTT. Translation: CASYQGDTDTQYF.

This chain joins TRBV5-1 and TRBJ1-2; no clear D. Germline V lookup: CDR1 SGHRS, CDR2 YFSETQ. This CDR3 spans 13 amino acids. V shed 7 bases and J shed 0 bases, with 10 bases lying between them. The CDR3 region is CASCPLANYGYTF. The CDR3 DNA reads TGCGCCAGCTGTCCACTTGCTAACTATGGCTACACCTTC.

This clone was observed once. This sample also contains other DNA sequences that code for the same CDR3. This rearrangement joins TRBV27 to TRBJ2-7; D possibly corresponds to TRBD2 (5 bases). The CDR3 is 13 residues long. Trimming cost V 4 bases and J 1 base, with 8 bases left between them. Germline CDR1 is MNHEY and CDR2 is SMNVEV (reference sequence). The CDR3 loop is CASSYRGSYEQYF. The CDR3, as DNA: TGTGCCAGCAGTTACCGGGGTTCCTACGAGCAGTACTTC.

The chain uses TRBV28 and TRBJ2-7; D gene ambiguous. Trimming shortened V by 5 bases and J by 3 bases, and 11 bases separated the two germline ends. Per the germline V gene, CDR1 is MDHEN and CDR2 is SYDVKM. The CDR3 has 13 amino acids. CDR3 sequence reads: CASSNIQDYEQYF. In DNA, the CDR3 is TGTGCCAGCAGTAATATTCAGGACTACGAGCAGTACTTC.

The gene calls are TRBV18 and TRBJ2-2; TRBD2 aligns across 10 bases. CDR3 length: 20 amino acids. The V gene's germline CDR1 is KGHSH and CDR2 LQKENI. J lost 0 bases, V lost 1 base, and 11 bases had no gene match. The CDR3 here is CASSPLGLAGVSTNTGELFF. The CDR3 coding sequence is TGTGCCAGCTCACCACTTGGCCTAGCGGGGGTATCTACGAACACCGGGGAGCTGTTTTTT.

This rearrangement joins TRBV5-1 to TRBJ2-7; 7 nucleotides line up with TRBD1. The CDR3 runs 16 residues. Germline V lookup: CDR1 SGHRS, CDR2 YFSETQ. The V gene end was trimmed by 4 bases and the J gene end by 4 bases; junction bases not matched to a gene: 14. CDR3 amino acids: CASSLRQGGMNYEQYF. The CDR3, as DNA: TGCGCCAGCAGCCTTCGACAAGGGGGCATGAATTACGAGCAGTACTTC.

The V gene is TRBV9, the J gene TRBJ2-5, with D uncertain. The V end lost 0 bases, the J end lost 5 bases, and 11 bases lay between the germline ends. CDR1 is SGDLS, CDR2 YYNGEE, per germline. The CDR3 consists of 14 residues. DNA for the CDR3: TGTGCCAGCAGCGTAGAAGGCTCTAGGGAGACCCAGTACTTC. This sequence encodes CASSVEGSRETQYF.

The chain recombines TRBV7-2 with TRBJ2-7; 10 bases fit TRBD2. Germline CDR1 reads SGHTA; CDR2 reads FQGNSA. Losses at the gene ends were 2 bases for V and 2 bases for J; bases not matched to a gene: 9. This CDR3 comprises 17 residues. CDR3 nucleotides: TGTGCCAGCAGCTTAACCCGTAGCGGGGGGCTGCCCTACGAGCAGTACTTC. Its protein is CASSLTRSGGLPYEQYF.

This chain joins TRBV20-1 and TRBJ1-1; no firm D call. V was trimmed by 6 bases and J by 7 bases, leaving 9 bases between them. The CDR3 extends over 10 amino acids. The germline gives CDR1 DFQATT, CDR2 SNEGSKA (reference sequence). This CDR3 is CSAAAGEAFF. The CDR3 coding sequence is TGCAGTGCGGCTGCGGGTGAAGCTTTCTTT.

This rearrangement joins TRBV27 to TRBJ2-3; TRBD2 matches 9 bases. CDR1 is MNHEY and CDR2 is SMNVEV in the germline V gene (reference sequence). V gave up 0 bases and J gave up 4 bases; unmatched junction bases: 8. The length of the CDR3 is 17 residues. The CDR3 loop reads CASSLSSGPSGADTQYF. The CDR3 nucleotides are TGTGCCAGCAGTTTATCTTCCGGGCCTAGCGGGGCAGATACGCAGTATTTT.

V is TRBV9 and J is TRBJ2-1; D is ambiguous. The V end was cut by 1 base, the J end by 6 bases, with 5 bases between. This CDR3 has 12 residues. CDR1 is SGDLS, CDR2 YYNGEE, per germline. The DNA of the CDR3 is TGTGCCAGCAGCGTATCTACCAATGAGCAGTTCTTC. Amino acids: CASSVSTNEQFF.

A note on this clone: Germline is not matched at one junction end, which may reflect a read error. The chain couples TRBV7-9 to TRBJ1-1; D call uncertain. The germline V gene encodes CDR1 SEHNR and CDR2 FQNEAQ (reference sequence). This CDR3 comprises 14 residues. The chain's CDR3 is CASSLASMNAEAFF. In nucleotides, the CDR3 is TGTGCCAGCAGCTTAGCTAGCATGAACGCTGAAGCTTTCTTT.

CDR3 sequence reads: CASSLVGREGTDTQYF. The CDR3 DNA follows: TGTGCCAGCAGCCTGGTAGGGCGGGAGGGCACAGATACGCAGTATTTT. The chain combines TRBV4-2 with TRBJ2-3; 8 bases match TRBD2. Germline assignment: CDR1 LGHNA and CDR2 YNFKEQ. V shed 4 bases and J 1 base; nucleotides not matched to a gene: 7. The CDR3 totals 16 residues.

The chain's CDR3 is CASSIDPGGSNQPQHF. The CDR3 nucleotides are TGTGCCAGTAGTATAGATCCGGGGGGCAGCAATCAGCCCCAGCATTTT. This chain uses TRBV19 with TRBJ1-5; a weak D match, TRBD1 (6 bases). From germline, CDR1 is LNHDA and CDR2 SQIVND (reference sequence). The CDR3 covers 16 residues. Trimming stripped 0 bases from V and 1 base from J, with 10 bases between. The complete variable domain, with remaining parts taken from reference TRBV19 and TRBJ1-5, reads DGGITQSPKYLFRKEGQNVTLSCEQNLNHDAMYWYRQDPGQGLRLIYYSQIVNDFQKGDIAEGYSVSREKKESFPLTVTSAQKNPTAFYLCASSIDPGGSNQPQHFGDGTRLSIL.

This clone was counted a few times. The chain carries TRBV9 and TRBJ2-1, with 11 bases fitting TRBD2. This CDR3 has 16 amino acids. With V trimmed by 4 bases and J by 7 bases, 10 bases remained unmatched. Germline CDR1 SGDLS, CDR2 YYNGEE. For the CDR3, the DNA is TGTGCCAGCAGCCTAGGTAGTAGCGGGAGGGTTAATGAGCAGTTCTTC. Protein product: CASSLGSSGRVNEQFF.

This chain uses TRBV28 with TRBJ2-5; TRBD1 matches at 7 bases. This CDR3 comprises 13 residues. The germline gives CDR1 MDHEN, CDR2 SYDVKM. J gave up 3 bases and V 5 bases, and 3 bases lay outside the gene matches. The chain's CDR3 is CASSQGTEETQYF. In DNA, the CDR3 is TGTGCCAGCAGTCAGGGGACAGAAGAGACCCAGTACTTC.